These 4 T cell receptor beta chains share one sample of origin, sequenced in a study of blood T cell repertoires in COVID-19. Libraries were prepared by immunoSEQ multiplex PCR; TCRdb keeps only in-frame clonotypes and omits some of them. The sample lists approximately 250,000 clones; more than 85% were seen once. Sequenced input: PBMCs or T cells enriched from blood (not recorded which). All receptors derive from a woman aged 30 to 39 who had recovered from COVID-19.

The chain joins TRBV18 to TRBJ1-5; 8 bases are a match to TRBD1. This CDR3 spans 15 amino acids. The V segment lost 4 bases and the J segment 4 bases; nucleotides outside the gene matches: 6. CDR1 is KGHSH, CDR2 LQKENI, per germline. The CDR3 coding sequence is TGTGCCAGCTCACTCCAGGGGGCTGCGAATCAGCCCCAGCATTTT. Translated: CASSLQGAANQPQHF.

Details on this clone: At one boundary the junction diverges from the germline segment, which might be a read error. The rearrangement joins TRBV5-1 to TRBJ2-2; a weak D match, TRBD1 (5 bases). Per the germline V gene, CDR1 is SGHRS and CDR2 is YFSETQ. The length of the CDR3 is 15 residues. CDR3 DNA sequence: TGCGCCAGCAGCTTGGTCTCAGGGAACGCCGGGGAGCTGTTTTTT. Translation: CASSLVSGNAGELFF.

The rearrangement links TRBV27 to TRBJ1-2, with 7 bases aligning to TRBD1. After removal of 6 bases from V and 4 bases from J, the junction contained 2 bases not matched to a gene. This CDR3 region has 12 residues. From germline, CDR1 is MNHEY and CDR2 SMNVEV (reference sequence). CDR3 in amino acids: CASRGQIYGYTF. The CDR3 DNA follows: TGTGCCAGCAGGGGACAGATCTATGGCTACACCTTC.

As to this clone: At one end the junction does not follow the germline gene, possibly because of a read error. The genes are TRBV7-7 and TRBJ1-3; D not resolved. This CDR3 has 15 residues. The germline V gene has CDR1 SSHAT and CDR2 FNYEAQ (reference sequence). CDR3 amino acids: CASSPNLSSGNTIYF. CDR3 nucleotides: TGTGCTAGCAGCCCCAACTTAAGCTCTGGAAACACCATATATTTT.